This TCR beta chain emerged from a study of T-cell memory formation after mild COVID-19. About the study: In these data, TCR clusters were largely donor specific.

Libraries for TCRalpha and TCRbeta carried sample barcodes and unique molecular identifiers via 5'RACE. TCRdb re-analysed the 5' RACE reads in MiXCR, keeping a single row per CDR3 protein. The data contain 450,000 or so distinct CDR3 sequences, roughly 25% of them singletons. A few counts support this clonotype. Its antigen is still unknown. Germline V gene lookup returns CDR1 SQVTM and CDR2 ANQGSEA. The CDR3 runs to 13 residues. The V and J ends lost 7 bases and 3 bases, in that order; junction bases with no gene match: 8. Study-wide results and caveats: Contracting CD4+ clones sat mainly in CM and EM; CD8+ in EMRA. Clones contracting day 15 to 85 were balanced CD4/CD8; later expanders leaned CD4+.

The source of this sequence is an adult woman who had mild COVID-19 (a few samples of this study predate the infection). Cell type and time point are not known. The chain recombines TRBV29-1 with TRBJ2-7; 8 bases match TRBD2. Sequenced sample: PBMCs or a T cell subset sorted from them (not recorded which). DNA for the CDR3: TGCAGCGCTACCGGGACTAGAGTCTACGAGCAGTACTTC. Protein product: CSATGTRVYEQYF.